The 5 T cell receptor beta chains listed next were all sequenced from one sample in a study of lymphopenia after photon versus proton radiotherapy. Assay used: immunoSEQ multiplex PCR; TCRdb lists only in-frame clones, some missing. Among some 170,000 clones, roughly nine tenths were seen once, and the ten largest hold 4% to 5%. The sample was peripheral blood, taken from a patient treated with photon-based radiotherapy. The source is a man aged 45-65 years with gastric cancer.

V is TRBV18 and J is TRBJ2-1, with TRBD2 matching 12 bases. CDR3 length equals 13 residues. J lost 10 bases, V lost 8 bases, and 6 bases had no gene match. Germline V gene data show CDR1 as KGHSH and CDR2 as LQKENI. The CDR3 sequence: CASGGLAGKEQFF. The CDR3 DNA is TGTGCCAGCGGAGGACTAGCGGGAAAAGAGCAGTTCTTC.

The chain links TRBV7-8 to TRBJ1-1; 9 nucleotides align to TRBD1. The CDR3 contains 16 residues. After removal of 1 base from V and 0 bases from J, the junction contained 3 bases not matched to a gene. CDR1 and CDR2 from the germline V gene are SGHVS and FQNEAQ. As DNA, the CDR3 is TGTGCCAGCAGCTTAGTACAGGGGGCGGTGAACACTGAAGCTTTCTTT. This sequence encodes CASSLVQGAVNTEAFF.

The J gene is TRBJ2-7, the V gene TRBV27, with D possibly being TRBD1 or TRBD2 (5 bases each). V dropped 5 bases and J dropped 3 bases, with 17 bases sitting between them. This CDR3 contains 15 residues. Germline CDR1 is MNHEY and CDR2 is SMNVEV (reference sequence). The CDR3 here is CASSVVGTGNYEQYF. The DNA for the CDR3 is TGTGCCAGCAGTGTCGTGGGGACGGGTAACTACGAGCAGTACTTC.

The V call is TRBV5-1, the J call TRBJ2-7, with a tentative D call TRBD1 (6 bases). The V gene's germline CDR1 is SGHRS and CDR2 YFSETQ. The CDR3 sequence is 15 residues long. The V end lost 3 bases, the J end lost 2 bases, and 15 bases lay between the germline ends. The CDR3 coding sequence is TGCGCCAGCAGCTCCGACAGGCCGGGAACCTACGAGCAGTACTTC. Amino acids: CASSSDRPGTYEQYF.

This rearrangement joins TRBV11-2 to TRBJ2-1; D is ambiguous. The germline V gene has CDR1 SGHAT and CDR2 FQNNGV. V was clipped by 5 bases and J by 9 bases, with 14 bases between them. The CDR3 extends over 13 amino acids. Written as DNA, the CDR3 is TGTGCCAGCAGCCCCGGTCCTTTGACTGAGCAGTTCTTC. This translates into CASSPGPLTEQFF.